This T cell receptor beta chain was retrieved from a study of blood T cell repertoires in COVID-19. On the study more broadly: There were acute and convalescent COVID-19 samples, and they came from the United States, Italy and Spain. In each case, the material was cDNA or gDNA derived from T cells, B-cell-depleted T cells, or PBMCs.

Original analysis: For nucleated cells, counts were estimated from reference gene primer amplification. TCRdb's table, derived via immunoSEQ multiplex PCR, lists solely in-frame clones and lacks some. The V and J calls and clone size were taken over from that table, and D and trimming were inferred from the DNA. The sample yields hundreds of thousands of clones, 75% to 90% seen once. The V gene lost 2 bases and the J gene lost 3 bases, with 8 bases spanning the gap. Per the germline V gene, CDR1 is MNHEY and CDR2 is SMNVEV (reference sequence). This CDR3 spans 14 amino acids. The chain employs TRBV27 and TRBJ1-3; no firm D call. The sequenced sample consisted of peripheral blood. The TCR originated in a woman in her sixties or seventies with COVID-19, enrolled during active disease. CDR3 DNA: TGTGCCAGCAGTTTAGGAGCGGATGGAAACACCATATATTTT. Encoded protein: CASSLGADGNTIYF.